The 2 T cell receptor beta chains below all came from one sample that was sequenced in a study of response to subunit inactivated influenza vaccine (dated 2018 in TCRdb). What this sample's time point label stands for: approximately 40 days after influenza vaccine administration. The library was obtained by RT-PCR. Data came from an Illumina HiSeq 2500. TCRdb reprocessed the public reads (quality trimming at Q25 with fastp, clone calling with MiXCR) and kept in-frame beta chains. When rows share a CDR3 protein, they turn into one entry using the most common DNA and genes. This sample is represented by around 500,000 distinct CDR3 sequences; roughly 11% of them were singletons. The ten largest make up roughly 12% of the sample. The sequencing here drew on PBMCs from blood, taken about 40 days after vaccination. These receptors all stem from a man over 45 who received an inactivated influenza vaccine. Donor details come from another sample of the same person, matched by shared clones.

The sample holds a few counts of this clonotype. The chain employs TRBV12-3 or TRBV12-4 and TRBJ1-4; 8 nucleotides match TRBD1. With V trimmed by 2 bases and J by 3 bases, 5 bases remained unmatched. The CDR3 extends over 16 amino acids. The CDR3 DNA reads as TGTGCCAGCAGTTTAAGGAGGGACAGGTCTAATGAAAAACTGTTTTTT. Translated, it gives CASSLRRDRSNEKLFF.

This clonotype has more than one count but fewer than ten. The chain joins TRBV20-1 to TRBJ1-1, with D hard to call. Germline CDR1 is DFQATT and CDR2 is SNEGSKA (reference sequence). This CDR3 contains 10 residues. Trimming took off 4 bases at V and 5 bases at J, with 5 bases between the two ends. CDR3 nucleotides: TGCAGTGCTAAAGGGACTGAAGCTTTCTTT. Residues: CSAKGTEAFF.